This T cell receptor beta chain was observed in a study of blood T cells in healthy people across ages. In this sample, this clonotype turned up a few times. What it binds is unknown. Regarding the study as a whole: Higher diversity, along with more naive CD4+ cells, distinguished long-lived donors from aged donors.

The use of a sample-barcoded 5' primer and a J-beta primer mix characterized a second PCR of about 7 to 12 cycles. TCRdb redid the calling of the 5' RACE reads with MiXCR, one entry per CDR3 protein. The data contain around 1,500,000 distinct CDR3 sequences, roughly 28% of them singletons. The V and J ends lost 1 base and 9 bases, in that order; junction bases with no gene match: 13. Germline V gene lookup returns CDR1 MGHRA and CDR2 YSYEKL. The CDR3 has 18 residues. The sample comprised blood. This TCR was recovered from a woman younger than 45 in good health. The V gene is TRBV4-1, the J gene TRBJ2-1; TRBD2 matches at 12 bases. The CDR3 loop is CASSQVAPGTSGSGEQFF. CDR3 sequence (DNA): TGCGCCAGCAGCCAAGTGGCCCCCGGGACTAGCGGGTCAGGTGAGCAGTTCTTC.